The 3 T cell receptor beta chains below come from one sample, sequenced in a study of shared clonotypes between healthy human individuals (dated by TCRdb to about 2020). For the CD8 naive samples, CD45RO-negative cells were positively selected for CCR7, yielding a CD45RA+CCR7+ population from which TemRA cells were excluded. Library construction relied on the immunoSEQ multiplex PCR assay. TCRdb obtained this table from immuneACCESS and retained in-frame rearrangements with V and J assigned. These tables miss some clones; where compared with another copy, unresolved V genes account for less than half of the shortfall, and the remainder is unexplained. This sample holds 2 million or so clones; approximately 95% were observed only once. The ten most abundant clones make up 0.9% to 1.4% of the sample. The material sequenced was naive CD8+ T cells sorted from blood. The cell subset or site label for this specimen denotes: CD45RA+CCR7+. The receptors were gathered from a man aged 18 to 29 in good health.

V is TRBV19 and J is TRBJ1-1; no reliable D call. V lost 6 bases, J lost 0 bases, and 11 bases lay in between. Germline V gene data show CDR1 as LNHDA and CDR2 as SQIVND (reference sequence). The CDR3 totals 14 residues. The CDR3 DNA reads as TGTGCCAGTAGCGAACGGGCCTTGAACACTGAAGCTTTCTTT. This encodes CASSERALNTEAFF.

Worth noting for this clone: A junction boundary mismatches the germline segment, possibly from a read error. J is TRBJ2-5 and V is TRBV7-7; TRBD1 matches 7 bases. Germline CDR1 SSHAT, CDR2 FNYEAQ (reference sequence). This CDR3 comprises 14 residues. CDR3 coding DNA: TGTGCTAGCAGCTTCACGACAGGGAAAGAGACCCAGTACTTC. This translates into CASSFTTGKETQYF.

This chain uses TRBV4-1 with TRBJ2-7, with 8 positions matching TRBD2. Germline V gives CDR1 MGHRA, CDR2 YSYEKL. The CDR3 extends over 16 amino acids. V gave up 0 bases and J gave up 5 bases; unmatched junction bases: 9. The CDR3 DNA is TGCGCCAGCAGCCAAGAAGACGGGAGGGCCATGAACGAGCAGTACTTC. Translating it yields CASSQEDGRAMNEQYF.